This passage covers 10 T cell receptor beta chains from one sample sequenced in a study of T cells in Graves' hyperthyroidism and ophthalmopathy. The CDR3 regions of TCR beta were amplified from RNA transcripts. The HTBI primer set drove a first-round RT-PCR of the TCR CDR3. Using its own MiXCR run on the multiplex PCR reads, TCRdb lists one record per CDR3 protein. The table records 360,000 or so distinct CDR3 sequences, about 16% of them present only once. The sample consisted of blood. The receptors come from a woman aged 55 to 70 with Graves' ophthalmopathy.

This clonotype was counted a few times. The chain is built from TRBV30 and TRBJ2-1; D is possibly TRBD2 (5 bases). The V end lost 4 bases, the J end lost 7 bases, and 11 bases lay between the germline ends. CDR3 length equals 12 residues. Germline V gene data show CDR1 as GTSNPN and CDR2 as SVGIG (reference sequence). CDR3 coding DNA: TGTGCCTGGACCATACGGGGTAATGAGCAGTTCTTC. Protein: CAWTIRGNEQFF.

This clonotype was counted at least ten times. This chain links TRBV12-3 or TRBV12-4 with TRBJ2-5; the match to TRBD1 covers 8 bases. Trimming removed 2 bases from V and 0 bases from J; junction bases left unmatched: 2. The length of the CDR3 is 15 residues. This chain's CDR3 is CASSLNRGYQETQYF. The CDR3 bases are TGTGCCAGCAGTTTAAACAGGGGGTACCAAGAGACCCAGTACTTC.

V gene TRBV11-2 combines with J gene TRBJ2-5, with D possibly called TRBD1 or TRBD2 (5 bases each). The CDR3 loop spans 13 amino acids. V shed 5 bases and J shed 5 bases, with 12 bases lying between them. Germline V gene data show CDR1 as SGHAT and CDR2 as FQNNGV. CDR3 in DNA: TGTGCCAGCAGCGTGGGACGGCGGGAGACCCAGTACTTC. Protein sequence: CASSVGRRETQYF.

The V gene is TRBV20-1, the J gene TRBJ2-1; 9 positions agree with TRBD2. The germline V gene encodes CDR1 DFQATT and CDR2 SNEGSKA (reference sequence). The ends lost 3 bases at V and 0 bases at J; junction bases unmatched: 3. CDR3 length: 15 amino acids. The CDR3 region is CSASLSGGSYNEQFF. CDR3 sequence (DNA): TGCAGTGCTAGCCTTAGCGGGGGCTCCTACAATGAGCAGTTCTTC.

This clonotype was counted at least ten times. This rearrangement joins TRBV24-1 to TRBJ2-3, with 8 nucleotides matching TRBD2. CDR3 length: 16 residues. V lost 4 bases and J lost 5; bases outside the gene matches: 10. Germline-derived CDR1 and CDR2 are KGHDR and SFDVKD. In DNA, the CDR3 is TGTGCCACCAGTGAACCGAGCGGGAGAGGTGAAGATACGCAGTATTTT. Protein: CATSEPSGRGEDTQYF.

The V call is TRBV7-9, the J call TRBJ2-7; D not resolved. Deletions cut 0 bases from V and 2 bases from J, with 14 bases between. The germline V gene has CDR1 SEHNR and CDR2 FQNEAQ (reference sequence). This CDR3 spans 16 amino acids. CDR3 bases: TGTGCCAGCAGCTTAGCCGGGCGGCTTTTACCCTACGAGCAGTACTTC. Its translation: CASSLAGRLLPYEQYF.

A word on this clonotype: The missing conserved phenylalanine or tryptophan at the end of this CDR3 makes a read error likely. The chain has TRBV7-9 and TRBJ2-7; maybe TRBD1 (6 bases). CDR3 length: 15 amino acids. Trimming shortened V by 4 bases and J by 4 bases, and 17 bases separated the two germline ends. Germline CDR1 is SEHNR and CDR2 is FQNEAQ (reference sequence). For the CDR3, the DNA is TGTGCCAGCAGCTCCCCCGGGACACTAAGTTACGAGCAGTACTCC. This gives the protein CASSSPGTLSYEQYS.

This clonotype came up many times. This chain links TRBV20-1 with TRBJ2-7; 8 bases are a match to TRBD2. This CDR3 spans 15 amino acids. Trimming took 3 bases from V and 1 from J; bases not matched to a gene: 8. Germline CDR1 DFQATT, CDR2 SNEGSKA (reference sequence). CDR3 loop: CSASIGSGISYEQYF. The CDR3 DNA reads as TGCAGTGCTAGTATAGGTAGCGGGATTTCCTACGAGCAGTACTTC.

This clonotype was observed once. This may stem from a read error, because a much larger clone lies one nucleotide away. V and J are TRBV7-2 and TRBJ2-7, with 9 bases lining up with TRBD1. CDR3 length: 13 residues. In germline, CDR1 is SGHTA, CDR2 FQGNSA. V was pared by 5 bases and J by 4 bases, with 3 bases of the junction left unmatched. The CDR3 DNA sequence: TGTGCCAGCAGCGCTGGGACAGGGTACGAGCAGTACTTC. It is translated as CASSAGTGYEQYF. The full variable domain, with the rest looked up from reference TRBV7-2 and TRBJ2-7, is GAGVSQSPSNKVTEKGKDVELRCDPISGHTALYWYRQSLGQGLEFLIYFQGNSAPDKSGLPSDRFSAERTGGSVSTLTIQRTQQEDSAVYLCASSAGTGYEQYFGPGTRLTVT.

This clonotype was seen ten or more times. CDR3 amino acids: CASSLIEGREAFF. Written as DNA, the CDR3 is TGCGCCAGCAGCTTGATTGAGGGGCGTGAAGCTTTCTTT. The rearrangement joins TRBV5-1 to TRBJ1-1, with a tentative D call TRBD1 (5 bases). V shed 1 base and J shed 7 bases, with 11 bases lying between them. The CDR3 has 13 residues. Germline assignment: CDR1 SGHRS and CDR2 YFSETQ.